These T cell receptor beta chains were read from a single sample in a study of cytomegalovirus exposure and HLA in healthy donors. Assay: immunoSEQ multiplex PCR; the TCRdb copy retains only in-frame clones and omits some. The table records roughly 230,000 clones, roughly 91% of them present only once. Sequencing was performed on PBMCs. These receptors were obtained from a woman aged 25 to 39 in good health and CMV-seronegative. The CDR3 runs from the conserved cysteine through the conserved F or W. D genes are given only for firm matches. Expanded clones get a size class; other rows say once, few or many, or leave the size out.

TRBJ2-1 TRBV11-3 TRBD2 few CASSLRGSGGNEQFF TGTGCCAGCAGCTTACGGGGAAGCGGGGGCAATGAGCAGTTCTTC
TRBJ2-3 TRBV7-3 TRBD2 . CASSPAGKNTDTQYF TGTGCCAGCAGCCCAGCGGGGAAGAACACAGATACGCAGTATTTT
TRBJ2-1 TRBV19 TRBD2 . CASSTRLAGDPYNEQFF TGTGCCAGTAGTACCCGACTAGCGGGAGACCCCTACAATGAGCAGTTCTTC
TRBJ2-7 TRBV6-4 . . CASTPLQVFWASYEQYF TGTGCCAGCACCCCCCTACAGGTCTTCTGGGCATCGTACGAGCAGTACTTC
TRBJ2-7 TRBV7-6 TRBD2 . CASSSGASGIGEQYF TGTGCCAGCAGCTCTGGGGCTAGCGGGATCGGCGAGCAGTACTTC
TRBJ1-4 TRBV6-5 . . CASSYSGTTNEKLFF TGTGCCAGCAGTTACTCTGGGACGACTAATGAAAAACTGTTTTTT
TRBJ2-7 TRBV5-6 TRBD1 . CASSGGQGTRVLGYEQYF TGTGCCAGCAGCGGAGGACAGGGGACAAGAGTATTAGGCTACGAGCAGTACTTC
TRBJ2-4 TRBV5-1 TRBD2 . CASSLGPGLAGAAKNIQYF TGCGCCAGCAGCTTGGGCCCGGGACTAGCGGGAGCGGCCAAAAACATTCAGTACTTC
TRBJ2-2 TRBV30 TRBD2 . CAWSVLRTSRAGELFF TGTGCCTGGAGTGTACTCCGGACTAGCAGGGCCGGGGAGCTGTTTTTT
TRBJ2-7 TRBV7-2 TRBD1 . CASSLVTRGREHYEQYF TGTGCCAGCAGCTTAGTGACCAGGGGGCGCGAACACTACGAGCAGTACTTC
TRBJ2-1 TRBV4-1 . . CASSQLDILSYNEQFF TGCGCCAGCAGCCAACTGGACATTCTCTCCTACAATGAGCAGTTCTTC
TRBJ2-1 TRBV11-2 . . CASSPGHSSYNEQFF TGTGCCAGCAGCCCTGGACATAGCTCCTACAATGAGCAGTTCTTC
TRBJ2-1 TRBV28 . . CASRGHLENNEQFF TGTGCCAGCAGAGGGCACCTCGAGAACAATGAGCAGTTCTTC
TRBJ2-3 TRBV6-6 . once CASSYPGQSTDTQYF TGTGCCAGCAGTTACCCCGGACAGAGCACAGATACGCAGTATTTT
TRBJ2-7 TRBV11-3 . once CASSLHPASYEQYF TGTGCCAGCAGCTTACACCCCGCCTCCTACGAGCAGTACTTC
TRBJ2-3 TRBV19 . . CASSAKTVTDTQYF TGTGCCAGTAGTGCGAAGACAGTCACAGATACGCAGTATTTT
TRBJ2-4 TRBV25-1 TRBD1 . CASSATTGGVQYF TGTGCCAGCAGTGCCACAACAGGGGGAGTTCAGTACTTC
TRBJ2-1 TRBV28 . . CASGIGEQFF TGTGCCAGCGGCATAGGTGAGCAGTTCTTC
TRBJ2-1 TRBV28 . few CASRTPSGHNEQFF TGTGCCAGCAGGACCCCGTCGGGTCACAATGAGCAGTTCTTC
TRBJ2-1 TRBV2 TRBD1 . CASSDRSDRASSYNEQFF TGTGCCAGCAGTGACCGATCGGACAGGGCGAGCTCCTACAATGAGCAGTTCTTC
TRBJ2-7 TRBV15 TRBD2 . CATSREGLAASYEQYF TGTGCCACCAGCAGAGAGGGACTAGCGGCCTCCTACGAGCAGTACTTC
TRBJ2-7 TRBV4-1 . . CASRIRTVSYEQYF TGCGCCAGCCGCATACGGACTGTCTCCTACGAGCAGTACTTC
TRBJ2-7 TRBV7-9 . few CASSDQGTPTYEQYF TGTGCCAGCAGCGATCAGGGGACACCTACCTACGAGCAGTACTTC
TRBJ1-1 TRBV27 . . CASARGAEAFF TGTGCCAGCGCGAGAGGCGCTGAAGCTTTCTTT
TRBJ2-2 TRBV28 TRBD2 . CASSFSSPSGITGELFF TGTGCCAGCAGTTTTAGTAGCCCTAGCGGGATTACCGGGGAGCTGTTTTTT
TRBJ2-7 TRBV29-1 . . CSASGGSQREFYEQYF TGCAGCGCCTCCGGTGGGAGCCAAAGGGAATTCTACGAGCAGTACTTC
TRBJ1-3 TRBV6-5 TRBD1 . CASSYGDSDRNTIYF TGTGCCAGCAGTTACGGGGACAGTGATCGAAACACCATATATTTT
TRBJ2-7 TRBV5-6 TRBD1 once CASSLGQGAPYF TGTGCCAGCAGCTTGGGACAGGGGGCGCCGTACTTC
TRBJ2-7 TRBV7-9 . once CASSHPDRPTYEQYF TGTGCCAGCAGCCATCCCGACAGGCCCACCTACGAGCAGTACTTC
TRBJ2-7 TRBV28 . . CASSYLPDYEQYF TGTGCCAGCAGTTATCTCCCCGACTACGAGCAGTACTTC
TRBJ2-6 TRBV11-3 . . CASSSPGSSSGANVLTF TGTGCCAGCAGCTCCCCCGGATCGAGCTCTGGGGCCAACGTCCTGACTTTC
TRBJ1-2 TRBV6-6 . few CASSPNYGYTF TGTGCCAGCAGCCCCAACTATGGCTACACCTTC
TRBJ2-7 TRBV7-2 TRBD1 . CASSLGTGVLEQYF TGTGCCAGCAGCTTAGGGACAGGAGTTCTAGAGCAGTACTTC
TRBJ1-2 TRBV30 . . CAWTGSYSGYTF TGTGCCTGGACAGGGTCTTATAGTGGCTACACCTTC
TRBJ2-5 TRBV4-1 . . CASSQDPGWQETQYF TGCGCCAGCAGCCAAGACCCAGGTTGGCAAGAGACCCAGTACTTC
TRBJ2-2 TRBV29-1 . . CSVEGPNTGELFF TGCAGCGTTGAAGGACCAAACACCGGGGAGCTGTTTTTT
TRBJ2-2 TRBV19 TRBD2 few CATDSGRGTGELFF TGTGCCACCGATAGCGGGAGAGGCACCGGGGAGCTGTTTTTT
TRBJ2-2 TRBV9 . . CASTRGGGENTGELFF TGTGCCAGCACGAGGGGGGGCGGCGAGAACACCGGGGAGCTGTTTTTT
TRBJ2-7 TRBV27 TRBD1 . CASSLRDRGSYEQYF TGTGCCAGCAGTTTACGGGACAGGGGTTCATACGAGCAGTACTTC
TRBJ2-2 TRBV5-1 . once CASSFLSGTGELFF TGCGCCAGCAGCTTCCTCTCGGGGACCGGGGAGCTGTTTTTT
TRBJ2-7 TRBV25-1 . few CASSEVGSSNEQYF TGTGCCAGCAGTGAAGTCGGGAGTAGCAACGAGCAGTACTTC